This T cell receptor beta chain was identified during a study of chemoradiotherapy in HPV16-positive cancers. Findings and caveats of the study: Non-HPV-specific T cells did not expand in tumors during treatment, whereas candidate HPV-specific clones and E7-related motifs did.

Using immunoSEQ multiplex PCR, the repertoire was profiled, and TCRdb retains in-frame clones only, with some absent. The sample shows roughly 16,000 clones, 90% to 95% of them seen only once. Comments on this clone: Its antigen remains unknown.

The V segment lost 0 bases and the J segment 2 bases; nucleotides outside the gene matches: 1. The CDR3 contains 16 residues. Germline lookup yields CDR1 SGHNT and CDR2 YYREEE (reference sequence). Sequenced material: blood, taken from a patient who underwent chemoradiotherapy. This clonotype originated in a human donor with HPV-associated anogenital cancer. V usage is TRBV5-4 and J usage is TRBJ2-5; 13 nucleotides align to TRBD2. The CDR3 region is CASSLGGLAGQETQYF. In DNA form, the CDR3 reads TGTGCCAGCAGCTTGGGGGGACTAGCGGGGCAAGAGACCCAGTACTTC. Looking up the rest from reference TRBV5-4 and TRBJ2-5 gives the full variable domain: ETGVTQSPTHLIKTRGQQVTLRCSSQSGHNTVSWYQQALGQGPQFIFQYYREEENGRGNFPPRFSGLQFPNYSSELNVNALELDDSALYLCASSLGGLAGQETQYFGPGTRLLVL.